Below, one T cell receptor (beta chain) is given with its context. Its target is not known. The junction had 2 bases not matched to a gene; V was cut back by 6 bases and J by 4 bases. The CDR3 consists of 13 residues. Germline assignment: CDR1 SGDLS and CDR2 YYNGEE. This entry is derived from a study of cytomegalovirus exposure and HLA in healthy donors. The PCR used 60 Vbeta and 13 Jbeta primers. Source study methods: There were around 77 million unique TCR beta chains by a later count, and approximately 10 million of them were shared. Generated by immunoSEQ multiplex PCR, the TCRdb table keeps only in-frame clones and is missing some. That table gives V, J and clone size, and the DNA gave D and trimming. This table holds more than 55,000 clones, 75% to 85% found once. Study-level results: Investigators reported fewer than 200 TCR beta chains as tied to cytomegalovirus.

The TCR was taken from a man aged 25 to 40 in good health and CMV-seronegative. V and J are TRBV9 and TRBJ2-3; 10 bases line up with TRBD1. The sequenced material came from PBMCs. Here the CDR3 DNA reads TGTGCCAGCAATGGACAGGGGGCAGATACGCAGTATTTT. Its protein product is CASNGQGADTQYF.